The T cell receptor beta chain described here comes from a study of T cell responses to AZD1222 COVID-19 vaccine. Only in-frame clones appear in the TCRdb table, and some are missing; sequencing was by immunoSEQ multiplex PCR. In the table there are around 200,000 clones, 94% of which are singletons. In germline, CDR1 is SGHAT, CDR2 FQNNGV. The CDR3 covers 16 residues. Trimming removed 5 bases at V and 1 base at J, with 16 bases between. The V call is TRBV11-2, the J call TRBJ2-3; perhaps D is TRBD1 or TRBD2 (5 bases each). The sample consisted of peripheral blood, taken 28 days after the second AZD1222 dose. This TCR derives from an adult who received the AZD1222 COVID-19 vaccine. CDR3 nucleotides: TGTGCCAGCAGCCCCGGATGGGGGATCGGCACAGATACGCAGTATTTT. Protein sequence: CASSPGWGIGTDTQYF.